This T cell receptor beta chain came from a study of CD8+CD57+ T cells in acquired aplastic anemia listed by TCRdb under 2018. Study-wide context: DNA extracted from sorted CD4+ and CD8+ cells had a mean of approximately 3 ug, with a range of roughly 0.19 to 27.4 ug. For healthy donor samples, the average read count was about 9.9 million for CD4+ cells and 11 million to 13 million for CD8+ cells.

The paper as a whole reports these results and caveats: No significant difference in CD8+ Simpson's diversity was found between patients and healthy controls (P=0.060). Fewer than 35 CD8+ CDR3 sequences were found to be shared between patients and controls, but these sequences appeared to be highly expressed in patients and within the immunodominant clones of the patients.

TCR beta VDJ combination and CDR3 sequence profiling used genomic DNA as the template. TCR repertoire sequencing was run on an Illumina HiSeq 2000. On the authors' methods: Repertoire assessment relied on Simpson's diversity index, CDR3 size and DJ length profiles, and TRBV/TRBJ rearrangement plots. Whichever DNA sequence was most abundant in the deep sequencing data was defined as the immunodominant clone. CDR3 amino acid sequences were screened for sharing across subjects and compared with published repertoires and the VDJdb database. The public reads were reprocessed in TCRdb via fastp at Q25 and MiXCR, keeping in-frame beta chains. Duplicate CDR3 protein sequences are folded into a single record with the most common DNA and genes. The authors' filters were not applied to this entry. The table for this sample lists around 190,000 distinct CDR3 sequences; under 65% of them were counted only once. The top ten clones comprise 25% to 30% of the sample.

As concerns this clonotype: Its recognized antigen is unknown. No much larger clone exists at a distance of one base, and base qualities are not known.

Clipping removes 3 bases from V and 5 bases from J, with 5 as the unmatched junction base count. The CDR1 and CDR2 encoded by the germline V gene are SNHLY and FYNNEI. The CDR3 holds 15 amino acids from the cysteine to the phenylalanine. This entry keeps only the CDR3 DNA: 45 bases, framed from base 1. TCR repertoires of sorted CD4+ and CD8+ blood T cells from severe aplastic anemia patients and healthy subjects were deep-sequenced in the study. Ficoll-Paque density gradient centrifugation was used to isolate peripheral blood mononuclear cells. CD4+ and CD8+ T cells were sorted by FACS or magnetic beads before DNA extraction.

The rearranged chain carries TRBV2 and TRBJ2-5; 11 bases in the junction line up with TRBD2. This TCR came from a human donor in good health. The sample taken for sequencing was sorted CD4+, CD8+, or CD8+CD57+ T cells (not recorded which) from PBMCs. CDR3 reads: CASSDPGLAAETQYF. The sequenced DNA: TGTGCCAGCAGTGACCCGGGACTAGCGGCCGAGACCCAGTACTTC.